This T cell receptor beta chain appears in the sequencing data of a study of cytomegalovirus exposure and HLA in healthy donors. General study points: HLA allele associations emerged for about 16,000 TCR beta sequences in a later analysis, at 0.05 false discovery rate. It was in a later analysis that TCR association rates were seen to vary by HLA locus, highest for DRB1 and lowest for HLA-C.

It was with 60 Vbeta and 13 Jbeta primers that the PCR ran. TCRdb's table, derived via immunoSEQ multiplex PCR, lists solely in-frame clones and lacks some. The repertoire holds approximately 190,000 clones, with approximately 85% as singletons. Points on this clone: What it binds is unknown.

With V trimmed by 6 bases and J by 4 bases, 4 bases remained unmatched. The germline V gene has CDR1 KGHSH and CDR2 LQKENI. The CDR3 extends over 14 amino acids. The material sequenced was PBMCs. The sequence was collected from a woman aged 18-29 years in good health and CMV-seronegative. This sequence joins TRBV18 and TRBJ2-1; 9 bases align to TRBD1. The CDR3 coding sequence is TGTGCCAGCTCCAGGGGACAGGGATACAATGAGCAGTTCTTC. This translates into CASSRGQGYNEQFF. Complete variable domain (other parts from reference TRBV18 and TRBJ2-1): NAGVMQNPRHLVRRRGQEARLRCSPMKGHSHVYWYRQLPEEGLKFMVYLQKENIIDESGMPKERFSAEFPKEGPSILRIQQVVRGDSAAYFCASSRGQGYNEQFFGPGTRLTVL.